This is a list of T cell receptor beta chains from one sample in a study of blood T cell repertoires in COVID-19. Clones were read by immunoSEQ multiplex PCR, and TCRdb kept only the in-frame ones, dropping some. The sample lists around 150,000 clones; 70% to 90% were seen once. The sequencing sample was made of peripheral blood. The origin of the receptors is a woman aged 60-75 years with COVID-19, enrolled during active disease. CDR3s include the opening cysteine and the closing phenylalanine or tryptophan. Each record gives: D gene, clone size, J gene, V gene, CDR3 protein, CDR3 DNA. The D gene is left open where the match is weak. Not all rows give a size; the values are once, few, many and, for expanded clones, a class.

D gene: NA; clone size: many; J gene: TRBJ1-1; V gene: TRBV7-9; CDR3 protein: CASSLATGYTEAFF; CDR3 DNA: TGTGCCAGCAGCTTAGCGACGGGGTACACTGAAGCTTTCTTT
D gene: TRBD1; clone size: NA; J gene: TRBJ2-3; V gene: TRBV24-1; CDR3 protein: CATSDPQSGQGAADTQYF; CDR3 DNA: TGTGCCACCAGTGACCCCCAGAGTGGACAGGGGGCGGCGGATACGCAGTATTTT
D gene: NA; clone size: NA; J gene: TRBJ2-1; V gene: TRBV9; CDR3 protein: CASSVVIGGSNEQFF; CDR3 DNA: TGTGCCAGCAGCGTAGTAATAGGGGGTAGCAATGAGCAGTTCTTC
D gene: TRBD1; clone size: NA; J gene: TRBJ1-1; V gene: TRBV12-3/TRBV12-4; CDR3 protein: CASRPDRGTEAFF; CDR3 DNA: TGTGCCAGCAGGCCAGACAGGGGCACTGAAGCTTTCTTT
D gene: NA; clone size: once; J gene: TRBJ2-2; V gene: TRBV11-3; CDR3 protein: CASSASRSGELFF; CDR3 DNA: TGTGCCAGCAGCGCTTCACGGTCCGGGGAGCTGTTTTTT
D gene: TRBD2; clone size: NA; J gene: TRBJ2-3; V gene: TRBV5-1; CDR3 protein: CASSTTGTSADTQYF; CDR3 DNA: TGCGCCAGCAGCACCACCGGGACTAGCGCAGATACGCAGTATTTT
D gene: NA; clone size: few; J gene: TRBJ2-2; V gene: TRBV24-1; CDR3 protein: CATSDQPTVPGELFF; CDR3 DNA: TGTGCCACCAGTGATCAACCGACAGTCCCCGGGGAGCTGTTTTTT
D gene: NA; clone size: NA; J gene: TRBJ1-1; V gene: TRBV7-9; CDR3 protein: CASSLAGGGYTEAFF; CDR3 DNA: TGTGCCAGCAGCCTCGCCGGGGGGGGATACACTGAAGCTTTCTTT
D gene: NA; clone size: NA; J gene: TRBJ1-1; V gene: TRBV4-2; CDR3 protein: CASSRRPGNTEAFF; CDR3 DNA: TGTGCCAGCAGCCGTCGGCCAGGGAACACTGAAGCTTTCTTT
D gene: NA; clone size: NA; J gene: TRBJ2-1; V gene: TRBV12-3/TRBV12-4; CDR3 protein: CASSFPDNEQFF; CDR3 DNA: TGTGCCAGCAGTTTTCCGGACAATGAGCAGTTCTTC
D gene: TRBD1; clone size: NA; J gene: TRBJ1-5; V gene: TRBV5-5; CDR3 protein: CASSLTQGGVGGQPQHF; CDR3 DNA: TGTGCCAGCAGCTTAACCCAGGGGGGAGTTGGGGGTCAGCCCCAGCATTTT
D gene: NA; clone size: once; J gene: TRBJ2-7; V gene: TRBV6-5; CDR3 protein: CASSYSDAGSTYEQYF; CDR3 DNA: TGTGCCAGCAGTTACTCGGACGCAGGGTCAACCTACGAGCAGTACTTC
D gene: TRBD1; clone size: NA; J gene: TRBJ2-1; V gene: TRBV6-1; CDR3 protein: CASSEIYRDRFYNEQFF; CDR3 DNA: TGTGCCAGCAGTGAAATCTATAGGGACAGGTTTTACAATGAGCAGTTCTTC
D gene: TRBD2; clone size: once; J gene: TRBJ2-3; V gene: TRBV12-3/TRBV12-4; CDR3 protein: CASSRAGDTQYF; CDR3 DNA: TGTGCCAGCAGTCGAGCGGGGGATACGCAGTATTTT
D gene: NA; clone size: NA; J gene: TRBJ1-5; V gene: TRBV7-8; CDR3 protein: CASSPREGSQPQHF; CDR3 DNA: TGTGCCAGCAGCCCTCGGGAGGGCAGTCAGCCCCAGCATTTT
D gene: TRBD2; clone size: NA; J gene: TRBJ2-1; V gene: TRBV7-3; CDR3 protein: CASSRASGGRDNEQFF; CDR3 DNA: TGTGCCAGCAGCCGCGCTAGCGGGGGGAGAGACAATGAGCAGTTCTTC
D gene: TRBD1; clone size: NA; J gene: TRBJ1-2; V gene: TRBV19; CDR3 protein: CASSIATSGQGEYTF; CDR3 DNA: TGTGCCAGTAGTATAGCGACTTCGGGACAGGGAGAGTACACCTTC
D gene: NA; clone size: NA; J gene: TRBJ1-1; V gene: TRBV7-9; CDR3 protein: CASSLVANTEAFF; CDR3 DNA: TGTGCCAGCAGCTTAGTGGCGAACACTGAAGCTTTCTTT
D gene: TRBD1; clone size: NA; J gene: TRBJ1-2; V gene: TRBV7-8; CDR3 protein: CASSLMGRGRNYGYTF; CDR3 DNA: TGTGCCAGCAGCTTAATGGGAAGGGGGCGCAACTATGGCTACACCTTC
D gene: NA; clone size: NA; J gene: TRBJ1-3; V gene: TRBV29-1; CDR3 protein: CSASQGRTGNTIYF; CDR3 DNA: TGCAGCGCCTCACAGGGAAGGACTGGAAACACCATATATTTT
D gene: NA; clone size: NA; J gene: TRBJ1-1; V gene: TRBV11-2; CDR3 protein: CASSLGGGRTEAFF; CDR3 DNA: TGTGCCAGCAGCTTAGGAGGGGGAAGGACTGAAGCTTTCTTT
D gene: TRBD2; clone size: NA; J gene: TRBJ2-1; V gene: TRBV11-3; CDR3 protein: CASSLGAGGHNEQFF; CDR3 DNA: TGTGCCAGCAGCTTAGGAGCGGGGGGGCACAATGAGCAGTTCTTC
D gene: NA; clone size: NA; J gene: TRBJ1-2; V gene: TRBV18; CDR3 protein: CASSPAADGNYGYTF; CDR3 DNA: TGTGCCAGCTCACCAGCGGCCGACGGGAACTATGGCTACACCTTC
D gene: NA; clone size: NA; J gene: TRBJ2-1; V gene: TRBV7-2; CDR3 protein: CASSLTFRNNEQFF; CDR3 DNA: TGTGCCAGCAGCTTAACTTTCCGTAACAATGAGCAGTTCTTC
D gene: NA; clone size: NA; J gene: TRBJ1-5; V gene: TRBV19; CDR3 protein: CASSPQQGGNQPQHF; CDR3 DNA: TGTGCCAGTAGTCCCCAACAGGGTGGCAATCAGCCCCAGCATTTT
D gene: NA; clone size: NA; J gene: TRBJ1-6; V gene: TRBV29-1; CDR3 protein: CSVDRSKVFSPLHF; CDR3 DNA: TGCAGCGTTGATAGGAGCAAGGTTTTTTCACCCCTCCACTTT
D gene: TRBD2; clone size: NA; J gene: TRBJ2-3; V gene: TRBV5-1; CDR3 protein: CASIAGAATDTQYF; CDR3 DNA: TGCGCCAGCATAGCGGGGGCCGCCACAGATACGCAGTATTTT
D gene: NA; clone size: NA; J gene: TRBJ1-1; V gene: TRBV7-6; CDR3 protein: CASSPGTAGGVTEAFF; CDR3 DNA: TGTGCCAGCAGCCCCGGCACAGCCGGAGGGGTTACTGAAGCTTTCTTT
D gene: NA; clone size: NA; J gene: TRBJ1-4; V gene: TRBV5-1; CDR3 protein: CASSPPATNEKLFF; CDR3 DNA: TGCGCCAGCAGCCCTCCTGCAACTAATGAAAAACTGTTTTTT
D gene: NA; clone size: few; J gene: TRBJ1-1; V gene: TRBV3-1/TRBV3-2; CDR3 protein: CASRSRGQYTEAFF; CDR3 DNA: TGTGCCAGCAGAAGCCGCGGACAGTACACTGAAGCTTTCTTT
D gene: NA; clone size: NA; J gene: TRBJ2-3; V gene: TRBV11-2; CDR3 protein: CASSLGGDTQYF; CDR3 DNA: TGTGCCAGCAGCTTAGGAGGAGATACGCAGTATTTT
D gene: TRBD1; clone size: NA; J gene: TRBJ1-1; V gene: TRBV9; CDR3 protein: CASSVGWGTAGHTEAFF; CDR3 DNA: TGTGCCAGCAGCGTAGGTTGGGGGACAGCCGGCCACACTGAAGCTTTCTTT
D gene: NA; clone size: NA; J gene: TRBJ2-1; V gene: TRBV6-5; CDR3 protein: CASSSQGLKQFF; CDR3 DNA: TGTGCCAGCAGTTCCCAGGGGCTTAAGCAGTTCTTC